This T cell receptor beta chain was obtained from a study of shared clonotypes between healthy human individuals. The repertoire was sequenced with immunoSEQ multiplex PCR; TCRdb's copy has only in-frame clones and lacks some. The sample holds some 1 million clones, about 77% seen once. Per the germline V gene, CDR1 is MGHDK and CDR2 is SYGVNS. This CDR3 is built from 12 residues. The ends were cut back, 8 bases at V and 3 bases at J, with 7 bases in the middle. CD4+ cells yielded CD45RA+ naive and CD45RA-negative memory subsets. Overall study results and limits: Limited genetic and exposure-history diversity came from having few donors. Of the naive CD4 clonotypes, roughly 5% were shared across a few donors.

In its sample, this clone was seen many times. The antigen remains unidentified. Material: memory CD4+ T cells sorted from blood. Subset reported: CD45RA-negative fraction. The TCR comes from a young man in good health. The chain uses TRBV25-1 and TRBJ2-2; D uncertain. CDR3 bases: TGTGCCAGCCGCCGTGACACCGGGGAGCTGTTTTTT. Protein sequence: CASRRDTGELFF.